This passage covers 5 T cell receptor beta chains from one sample sequenced in a study of cytomegalovirus exposure and HLA in healthy donors. It was with 60 Vbeta and 13 Jbeta primers that the PCR ran. Data came from immunoSEQ multiplex PCR; TCRdb stores just in-frame clones and leaves some out. This sample has around 170,000 clones, with around 86% found just once. The sequenced material came from PBMCs. These receptors all come from a young woman in good health and CMV-seronegative.

The chain is built from TRBV6-5 and TRBJ2-1, with TRBD2 as a possible D gene (5 bases). The CDR3 is 14 residues long. Germline-derived CDR1 and CDR2 are MNHEY and SVGAGI. Trimming took 2 bases from V and 8 from J, leaving 13 bases between them. CDR3 bases: TGTGCCAGCAGTTACGGGCTAGCTTTGGATGAGCAGTTCTTC. Encoded protein: CASSYGLALDEQFF.

In nucleotides, the CDR3 is TGCGCCAGCAGCCGTAGCGGGGTGCCCTATGGCTACACCTTC. Translating gives CASSRSGVPYGYTF. The genes are TRBV5-1 and TRBJ1-2; no firm D call. CDR3 length: 14 amino acids. V was shortened by 4 bases and J by 4 bases, with 14 bases between the two germline ends. Germline V gene data show CDR1 as SGHRS and CDR2 as YFSETQ. The entire variable domain, with the rest obtained from reference TRBV5-1 and TRBJ1-2, is as follows: KAGVTQTPRYLIKTRGQQVTLSCSPISGHRSVSWYQQTPGQGLQFLFEYFSETQRNKGNFPGRFSGRQFSNSRSEMNVSTLELGDSALYLCASSRSGVPYGYTFGSGTRLTVV.

The rearrangement uses TRBV6-5 and TRBJ1-5; 7 bases match TRBD1. CDR3 length equals 13 residues. The junction had 8 bases not matched to a gene; V was cut back by 8 bases and J by 7 bases. In germline, CDR1 is MNHEY, CDR2 SVGAGI. CDR3 sequence (DNA): TGTGCCAGCCGGGAGGGGGCATGGCAGCCCCAGCATTTT. It codes for CASREGAWQPQHF.

This clone occurred a few times. V is TRBV29-1 and J is TRBJ2-7; D is possibly TRBD1 (5 bases). CDR3 size: 13 residues. Germline CDR1 SQVTM, CDR2 ANQGSEA. Trimming removed 4 bases from V and 3 bases from J, with 13 bases in between. The CDR3: CSVAPDRIYEQYF. The CDR3 DNA is TGCAGCGTTGCCCCTGACAGAATCTACGAGCAGTACTTC.

This clone occurred once. This rearrangement joins TRBV28 to TRBJ2-7; D is unresolved. This CDR3 comprises 11 residues. Trimming left V 6 bases short and J 3 bases short, with 6 bases between. Germline loops: CDR1 MDHEN, CDR2 SYDVKM. CDR3 sequence: CASSRLYEQYF. CDR3 DNA: TGTGCCAGCAGCCGACTCTACGAGCAGTACTTC.